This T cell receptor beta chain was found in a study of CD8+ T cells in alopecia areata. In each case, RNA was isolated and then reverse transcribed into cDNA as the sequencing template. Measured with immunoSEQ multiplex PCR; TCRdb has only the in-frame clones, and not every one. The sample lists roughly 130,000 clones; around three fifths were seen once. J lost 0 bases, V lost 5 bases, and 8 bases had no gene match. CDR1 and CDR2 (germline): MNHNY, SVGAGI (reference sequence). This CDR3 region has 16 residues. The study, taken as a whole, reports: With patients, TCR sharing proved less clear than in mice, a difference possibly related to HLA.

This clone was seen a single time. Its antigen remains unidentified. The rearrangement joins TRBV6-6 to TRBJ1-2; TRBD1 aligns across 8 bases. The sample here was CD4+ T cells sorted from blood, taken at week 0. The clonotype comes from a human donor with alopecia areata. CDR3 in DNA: TGTGCCAGCAGTACATCGGGGACAGGAACTAACTATGGCTACACCTTC. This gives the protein CASSTSGTGTNYGYTF.